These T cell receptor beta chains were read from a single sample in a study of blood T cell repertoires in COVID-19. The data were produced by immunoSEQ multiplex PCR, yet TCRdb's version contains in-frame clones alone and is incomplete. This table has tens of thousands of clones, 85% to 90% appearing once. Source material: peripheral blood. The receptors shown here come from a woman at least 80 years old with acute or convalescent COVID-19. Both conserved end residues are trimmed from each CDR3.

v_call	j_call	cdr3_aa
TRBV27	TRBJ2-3	ASRSRGTDTQY
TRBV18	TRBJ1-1	ASSPRERTGAEAF
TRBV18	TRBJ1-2	ASSPADFNYGYT
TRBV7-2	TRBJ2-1	ASARYSYNEQF
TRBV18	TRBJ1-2	ASSQGHNYGYT
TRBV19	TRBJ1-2	ASRARDRDGYT
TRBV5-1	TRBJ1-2	ASSPGGGPGGILT
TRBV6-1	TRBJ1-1	ASSEDYWNTEAF
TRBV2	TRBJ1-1	ASSYRQGGTEAF
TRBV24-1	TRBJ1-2	ATSTGTGGYT
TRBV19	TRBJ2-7	ASSLNRAGEQY
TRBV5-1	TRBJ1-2	ASSLGGQSYGYT
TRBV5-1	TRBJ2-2	ASGQGASRSGELF
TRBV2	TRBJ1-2	ASSGDTGRYT
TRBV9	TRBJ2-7	ASSVGYGVTYEQY
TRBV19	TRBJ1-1	AIRDTGQREAF
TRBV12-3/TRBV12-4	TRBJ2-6	ASRTSGANVLT
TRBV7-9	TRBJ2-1	ASSPIATHRGPPNEQF
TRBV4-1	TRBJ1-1	ASSQFRVRDSMNTEAF
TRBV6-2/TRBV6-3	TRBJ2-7	ASSYLWSSGAPPNLYEQY
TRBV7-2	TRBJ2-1	ASSLQPGLANEQF
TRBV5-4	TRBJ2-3	ASSGYGDTQY
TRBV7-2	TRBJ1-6	ASSPRGGSSYNSPLH
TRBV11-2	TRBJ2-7	ASSYSQGYEQY
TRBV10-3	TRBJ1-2	AISDSGTGGLVMYGYT
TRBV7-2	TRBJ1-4	ASSFGPGNEKLF
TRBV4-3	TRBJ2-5	ASSPSRAGVGETQY
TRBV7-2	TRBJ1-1	ASSLEGDIGTEAF
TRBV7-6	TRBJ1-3	ASSPSPPSGNTIY
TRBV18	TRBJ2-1	ASSPQGQGQFNEQF
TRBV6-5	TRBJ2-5	ASSRGQGEETQY
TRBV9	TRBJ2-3	ASSVGSAGGPMY
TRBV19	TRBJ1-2	ASSIPRSLNRDRGHGYT
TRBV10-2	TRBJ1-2	ASRRDRGGGYT
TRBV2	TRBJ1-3	ASTGLISGNTIY
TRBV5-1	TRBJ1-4	ASSFGDRGTNEKLF
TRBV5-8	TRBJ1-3	ASSLKKAAGNTIY
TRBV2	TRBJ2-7	ASSDGTSGRFYEQY
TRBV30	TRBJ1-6	AWSVQGNSPLH
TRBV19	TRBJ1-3	ASSTPGGASSGNTIY
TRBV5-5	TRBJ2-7	ASSWGSAGSGGEQY
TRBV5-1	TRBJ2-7	ASSLDRGVYYEQY
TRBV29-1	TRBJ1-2	SVSSDNYGYT
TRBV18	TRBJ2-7	ASSPPDKDLYEQY
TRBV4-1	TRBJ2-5	ASSRGTGDGPRETQY
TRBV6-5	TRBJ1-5	ASSYYRDQPQH
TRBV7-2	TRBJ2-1	ASSLEGITSGNEQF
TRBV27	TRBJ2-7	ASSSGDGAYEQY
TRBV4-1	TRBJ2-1	ASSQDKGLAGYNEQF
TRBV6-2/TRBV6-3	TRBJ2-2	ASSHPGLAGEVTGELF
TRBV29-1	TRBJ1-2	GGVENYGYT
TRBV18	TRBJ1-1	ASSPTGTGPTEAF
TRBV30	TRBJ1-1	AWSVRQGRAF